The T cell receptor beta chain under discussion was sequenced for a study of OX40 agonist ivuxolimab in advanced cancers. This CDR3 is 14 amino acids long. Germline CDR1 is MNHEY and CDR2 is SVGAGI. V shed 2 bases and J 2 bases; nucleotides not matched to a gene: 2. Sequencing was performed with immunoSEQ multiplex PCR; in TCRdb, only in-frame clones are kept and a portion is missing. This sample has about 71,000 clones, with about nine tenths found just once. This clone was counted once. The input for sequencing was CD4+ or CD8+ T cells sorted from blood, taken in a trial of the OX40 agonist ivuxolimab. V usage is TRBV6-5 and J usage is TRBJ2-7; 8 bases are a match to TRBD2. This TCR was recovered from an adult with an advanced solid tumor such as melanoma, head and neck, liver or kidney cancer. CDR3 DNA: TGTGCCAGCAGTTACATTAGCGGGACCTACGAGCAGTACTTC. The encoded protein is CASSYISGTYEQYF.